The 14 T cell receptor beta chains below all came from one sample that was sequenced in a study of CD8+ T cells in alopecia areata. Reverse transcribed after extraction, RNA yielded cDNA as the sequencing template. The assay was immunoSEQ multiplex PCR, and TCRdb's table has in-frame clones only and misses some. The repertoire holds over 95,000 clones, with approximately 55% as singletons. Noted treatment: oral pan-JAK inhibitor, 5-10 mg twice daily. The sample in question was CD4+ T cells sorted from blood, obtained at week 24, from a patient treated with tofacitinib. The receptors come from a human donor with alopecia areata.

This sequence joins TRBV4-1 and TRBJ2-3; 10 bases are a match to TRBD2. V was clipped by 4 bases and J by 0 bases; unmatched bases: 1. CDR1 and CDR2 (germline): MGHRA, YSYEKL. The CDR3 sequence is 15 residues long. CDR3 amino acids: CASSRLAGSTDTQYF. CDR3 nucleotide sequence: TGCGCCAGCAGCCGACTAGCGGGTAGCACAGATACGCAGTATTTT.

The genes are TRBV27 and TRBJ1-3; D is possibly TRBD1 (6 bases). Germline-derived CDR1 and CDR2 are MNHEY and SMNVEV (reference sequence). CDR3 length equals 13 residues. The V end lost 6 bases, the J end lost 0 bases, and 6 bases lay between the germline ends. For the CDR3, the DNA is TGTGCCAGCAGGGACAGCTCTGGAAACACCATATATTTT. Translation: CASRDSSGNTIYF.

The gene calls are TRBV5-6 and TRBJ1-6; D remains ambiguous. The CDR3 totals 14 residues. The V end lost 0 bases, the J end lost 8 bases, and 9 bases lay between the germline ends. CDR1 is SGHDT and CDR2 is YYEEEE in the germline V gene. As DNA, the CDR3 is TGTGCCAGCAGCTTGGGGACTTGGGATTCACCCCTCCACTTT. It encodes CASSLGTWDSPLHF.

The chain links TRBV7-9 to TRBJ1-4; D remains ambiguous. CDR1 is SEHNR and CDR2 is FQNEAQ in the germline V gene (reference sequence). Trimming pared 1 base from V and 8 bases from J, leaving 8 bases between. The CDR3 has 13 amino acids. The CDR3 nucleotides read TGTGCCAGCAGCTTAGAGGCTTCGGAAAAACTGTTTTTT. This gives the protein CASSLEASEKLFF. Together with reference TRBV7-9 and TRBJ1-4, the CDR3 gives the full variable domain: DTGVSQNPRHKITKRGQNVTFRCDPISEHNRLYWYRQTLGQGPEFLTYFQNEAQLEKSRLLSDRFSAERPKGSFSTLEIQRTEQGDSAMYLCASSLEASEKLFFGSGTQLSVL.

The gene calls are TRBV30 and TRBJ2-3; D is possibly TRBD2 (5 bases). V was trimmed by 4 bases and J by 5 bases, leaving 13 bases between them. The CDR3 length is 13 residues. Germline values: CDR1 GTSNPN, CDR2 SVGIG (reference sequence). The CDR3 loop is CAWTRGYLDTQYF. The CDR3 coding sequence is TGTGCCTGGACTAGAGGGTACTTAGATACGCAGTATTTT. The complete variable domain, with remaining parts taken from reference TRBV30 and TRBJ2-3, reads SQTIHQWPATLVQPVGSPLSLECTVEGTSNPNLYWYRQAAGRGLQLLFYSVGIGQISSEVPQNLSASRPQDRQFILSSKKLLLSDSGFYLCAWTRGYLDTQYFGPGTRLTVL.

The chain recombines TRBV29-1 with TRBJ1-6, with a weak D call TRBD1 (6 bases). CDR1 is SQVTM and CDR2 is ANQGSEA in the germline V gene. This CDR3 has 14 amino acids. Trimming took off 6 bases at V and 9 bases at J, with 18 bases between the two ends. This chain's CDR3 is CSVRGAEPGSPLHF. The DNA for the CDR3 is TGCAGCGTCCGGGGGGCAGAGCCTGGTTCACCCCTCCACTTT.

Notes on this clone: One junction end disagrees with the germline gene, perhaps due to a read error. This rearrangement joins TRBV4-3 to TRBJ1-6, with D uncertain. The CDR3 spans 13 residues. Looked up from germline, CDR1 is LGHNA and CDR2 is YSLEER. As DNA, the CDR3 is TGCGCCAGCAGCCAGACGGACGGCGGCAGGCTCTACTTT. Translating it yields CASSQTDGGRLYF.

The CDR3 region has the DNA TGCAGCGTTGCCCGGGACGGTGAGACCCAGTACTTC. It codes for CSVARDGETQYF. This chain uses TRBV29-1 with TRBJ2-5; D may be TRBD1 or TRBD2 (5 bases each). There are 12 residues in the CDR3. Germline V lookup: CDR1 SQVTM, CDR2 ANQGSEA. The V and J ends lost 4 bases and 5 bases respectively, with 11 bases between them.

This chain uses TRBV28 with TRBJ1-4, with no clear D. With 6 bases removed from V and 10 bases from J, the gap between germline ends came to 12 bases. The CDR3 length is 12 residues. CDR1 is MDHEN, CDR2 SYDVKM, per germline. In DNA form, the CDR3 reads TGTGCCAGCAGACGAATGGACGGAAAACTGTTTTTT. This sequence encodes CASRRMDGKLFF.

The chain has TRBV23-1 and TRBJ2-1; 7 positions match TRBD2. TRBV23-1 is classed as an ORF, of uncertain function. The CDR3 totals 17 residues. Trimming took 7 bases from V and 2 from J; bases not matched to a gene: 14. The CDR3 DNA is TGCGCCAGCAAATACCCATTCGCGGGGGAAGCCTACAATGAGCAGTTCTTC. Amino acid sequence: CASKYPFAGEAYNEQFF.

This clone was counted a few times. The CDR3 spells CSAIPGLKSNYGYTF. CDR3 DNA: TGCAGCGCTATACCGGGCCTAAAATCGAACTATGGCTACACCTTC. The chain employs TRBV29-1 and TRBJ1-2, with no clear D. The germline gives CDR1 SQVTM, CDR2 ANQGSEA. The CDR3 covers 15 residues. V lost 7 bases, J lost 2 bases, and 20 bases lay in between.

This clone was seen only once. The chain carries TRBV5-1 and TRBJ2-5; TRBD1 agrees at 12 bases. CDR1 SGHRS and CDR2 YFSETQ come from the germline V gene. Trimming at V came to 8 bases and at J to 5 bases, leaving 7 bases not matched to a gene. The CDR3 loop spans 14 amino acids. The CDR3: CASTGTGGLETQYF. CDR3 sequence (DNA): TGCGCCAGTACCGGGACAGGGGGCTTGGAGACCCAGTACTTC.

The chain combines TRBV5-1 with TRBJ1-3; 7 positions match TRBD1. Trimming took 6 bases from V and 0 from J; bases not matched to a gene: 3. CDR3 length equals 14 residues. Germline V gives CDR1 SGHRS, CDR2 YFSETQ. CDR3 residues: CASKTGNSGNTIYF. CDR3 coding DNA: TGCGCCAGCAAGACAGGGAACTCTGGAAACACCATATATTTT.

The chain employs TRBV27 and TRBJ1-4, with D unresolved. Between the trimmed V and J ends, which lost 6 bases and 10 bases, there was a span of 9 bases. CDR3 size: 11 residues. Per the germline V gene, CDR1 is MNHEY and CDR2 is SMNVEV (reference sequence). CDR3 coding DNA: TGTGCCAGCAGGGGGAACGCAAAACTGTTTTTT. Its translation: CASRGNAKLFF.